These 27 T cell receptor beta chains were sequenced from one sample in a study of radiation and T cells in renal cell carcinoma. Assay used: immunoSEQ multiplex PCR; TCRdb lists only in-frame clones, some missing. The sample holds just over 95,000 clones, around 80% seen once. Stated time point: blood 4 weeks post-SBRT, at nephrectomy. The treatment was: 15 Gy SBRT to primary tumor, nephrectomy 4 weeks later. Sequencing was performed on blood, taken from a patient whose treatment included radiotherapy and nephrectomy. These receptors were taken from a man aged 60-69 years with renal cell carcinoma.

In regard to this clone: Sequence at one end of the junction differs from germline and may be a read error. The rearrangement uses TRBV7-2 and TRBJ2-1; the D call may be TRBD1 or TRBD2 (5 bases each). Germline loops: CDR1 SGHTA, CDR2 FQGNSA. The CDR3 runs 14 residues. In nucleotides, the CDR3 is TGTGCCAGCAGCTTAGTGGGGGAATTCCGCGAGCGGTTCTTC. This translates into CASSLVGEFRERFF.

This clone has a handful of counts. This chain uses TRBV6-1 with TRBJ2-7; no clear D. Trimming cost V 1 base and J 4 bases, with 8 bases left between them. The CDR3 runs 13 residues. Germline V CDR1 and CDR2: MNHNS, SASEGT. CDR3 DNA: TGTGCCAGCAGTGAAGGCCTTCGGTACGAGCAGTACTTC. Its protein is CASSEGLRYEQYF.

The V gene is TRBV27, the J gene TRBJ1-2; TRBD1 matches 9 bases. There are 19 residues in the CDR3. V shed 2 bases and J 0 bases; nucleotides not matched to a gene: 13. CDR1 and CDR2 from the germline V gene are MNHEY and SMNVEV (reference sequence). The CDR3 sequence: CASSLGGPGQGTANYGYTF. DNA of the CDR3: TGTGCCAGCAGTTTAGGGGGACCGGGACAGGGTACGGCTAACTATGGCTACACCTTC.

V gene TRBV6-5 combines with J gene TRBJ2-7; D is undetermined. Germline values: CDR1 MNHEY, CDR2 SVGAGI. V shed 2 bases and J shed 3 bases, with 2 bases lying between them. The CDR3 length is 11 residues. CDR3 sequence: CASSYRYEQYF. DNA of the CDR3: TGTGCCAGCAGTTACCGCTACGAGCAGTACTTC.

The V and J genes are TRBV6-1 and TRBJ2-7; 11 bases are a match to TRBD2. The CDR3 contains 18 residues. Germline CDR1 reads MNHNS; CDR2 reads SASEGT. The trim removed 0 bases at V and 2 bases at J, leaving 9 bases unmatched. The DNA for the CDR3 is TGTGCCAGCAGTGAAGCAATGACTAGCGGGACACGGACCTACGAGCAGTACTTC. Translation gives CASSEAMTSGTRTYEQYF.

V usage is TRBV21-1 and J usage is TRBJ2-2. TRBV21-1 is designated a pseudogene. CDR3 length equals 14 residues. In DNA form, the CDR3 reads TGTGCCAGCAGCAAAGTTGACAACACCGGGGAGCTGTTTTTT. Its protein is CASSKVDNTGELFF.

J is TRBJ1-1 and V is TRBV28; no clear D gene. From germline, CDR1 is MDHEN and CDR2 SYDVKM. Trimming took 10 bases from V and 0 from J, leaving 15 bases between them. There are 14 residues in the CDR3. The CDR3 DNA sequence: TGTGCCACGACTGCCTCCTCCATGAACACTGAAGCTTTCTTT. Its translation: CATTASSMNTEAFF.

The genes are TRBV7-8 and TRBJ2-1; a possible D gene is TRBD2 (6 bases). The CDR3 contains 15 residues. The V end was cut by 5 bases, the J end by 6 bases, with 17 bases between. Germline values: CDR1 SGHVS, CDR2 FQNEAQ. The CDR3 spells CASSPSGAKGNEQFF. CDR3 DNA sequence: TGTGCCAGCAGCCCTTCGGGAGCTAAGGGCAATGAGCAGTTCTTC.

The CDR3 coding sequence is TGCAGCGCCGGGGCACAGTCCGGGGAGCTGTTTTTT. Its protein is CSAGAQSGELFF. The chain has TRBV29-1 and TRBJ2-2, with D perhaps being TRBD1 or TRBD2 (5 bases each). Trimming removed 7 bases at V and 6 bases at J, with 12 bases between. The CDR3 totals 12 residues. Germline V gives CDR1 SQVTM, CDR2 ANQGSEA.

This clone was seen only once. The chain employs TRBV28 and TRBJ2-1, with 7 positions matching TRBD2. The CDR3 runs 14 residues. The germline gives CDR1 MDHEN, CDR2 SYDVKM. After removal of 2 bases from V and 8 bases from J, the junction contained 6 bases not matched to a gene. The CDR3 spells CASSLGRVIDEQFF. CDR3 DNA: TGTGCCAGCAGTTTAGGGAGGGTTATAGATGAGCAGTTCTTC.

The chain couples TRBV27 to TRBJ2-7; 7 bases line up with TRBD2. The V gene end was trimmed by 3 bases and the J gene end by 2 bases; junction bases not matched to a gene: 1. This CDR3 comprises 13 residues. Germline V lookup: CDR1 MNHEY, CDR2 SMNVEV (reference sequence). The CDR3 loop reads CASSFGRPYEQYF. Here the CDR3 DNA reads TGTGCCAGCAGTTTCGGGAGGCCCTACGAGCAGTACTTC.

This clone was recorded at least ten times. CDR3 residues: CASSMGTGGKYGYTF. CDR3 bases: TGTGCCAGTAGTATGGGGACAGGGGGAAAATATGGCTACACCTTC. This chain uses TRBV19 with TRBJ1-2; 11 nucleotides match TRBD1. Germline V lookup: CDR1 LNHDA, CDR2 SQIVND (reference sequence). J gave up 5 bases and V 3 bases, and 5 bases lay outside the gene matches. CDR3 length equals 15 residues.

This chain links TRBV7-9 with TRBJ2-1, with D maybe TRBD1 (5 bases). The CDR3 extends over 16 amino acids. Germline values: CDR1 SEHNR, CDR2 FQNEAQ (reference sequence). Trimming took off 3 bases at V and 5 bases at J, with 17 bases between the two ends. The CDR3 sequence: CASSFSGMVWDNEQFF. Written as DNA, the CDR3 is TGTGCCAGCAGCTTTTCAGGGATGGTCTGGGACAATGAGCAGTTCTTC.

This clone was observed once. V usage is TRBV10-3 and J usage is TRBJ2-7, with 9 bases that match TRBD2. This CDR3 contains 15 residues. J was trimmed by 9 bases and V by 4 bases; bases with no gene match: 13. Per germline, CDR1 ENHRY and CDR2 SYGVKD. In nucleotides, the CDR3 is TGTGCCATCAGTGGGTCTAGCGGGATCGCCCGGGTGCAGTACTTC. Its protein is CAISGSSGIARVQYF.

J is TRBJ2-7 and V is TRBV6-6, with D perhaps assigned TRBD1 or TRBD2 (6 bases each). The CDR3 runs to 14 residues. The germline gives CDR1 MNHNY, CDR2 SVGAGI (reference sequence). Trimming removed 2 bases at V and 7 bases at J, with 15 bases between. The CDR3 region is CASSYRAGAGEQYF. The CDR3 DNA follows: TGTGCCAGCAGTTACCGCGCAGGGGCGGGAGAGCAGTACTTC.

The chain has TRBV4-2 and TRBJ2-7, with D perhaps assigned TRBD1 or TRBD2 (5 bases each). Germline V CDR1 and CDR2: LGHNA, YNFKEQ. V shed 3 bases and J shed 4 bases, with 13 bases lying between them. The CDR3 contains 14 residues. Here the CDR3 reads CASSQPGPGYEQYF. CDR3 coding DNA: TGTGCCAGCAGCCAGCCGGGACCCGGATACGAGCAGTACTTC.

Here the CDR3 reads CASSYRGRGDTQYF. For the CDR3, the DNA is TGTGCCAGCAGCTACAGGGGAAGGGGAGATACGCAGTATTTT. The genes are TRBV7-9 and TRBJ2-3; 7 bases are shared with TRBD1. From germline, CDR1 is SEHNR and CDR2 FQNEAQ (reference sequence). V trimming: 4 bases; J trimming: 5 bases; junction bases outside the gene matches: 6. This CDR3 spans 14 amino acids.

V and J are TRBV14 and TRBJ2-1, with 11 bases identical to TRBD2. Germline V gene sequence: CDR1 SGHDN, CDR2 FVKESK. This CDR3 is built from 16 residues. J lost 0 bases, V lost 4 bases, and 2 bases had no gene match. CDR3: CASSLTSGVSYNEQFF. In nucleotides, the CDR3 is TGTGCCAGCAGCCTGACTAGCGGGGTCTCCTACAATGAGCAGTTCTTC.

The chain couples TRBV19 to TRBJ1-3; D gene unclear. CDR3 length: 16 amino acids. V gave up 4 bases and J gave up 0 bases, with 13 bases separating them. Germline CDR1 is LNHDA and CDR2 is SQIVND (reference sequence). The CDR3 sequence is CASSRADGDSGNTIYF. DNA for the CDR3: TGTGCCAGTAGTAGGGCAGACGGAGACTCTGGAAACACCATATATTTT.

The rearrangement uses TRBV28 and TRBJ1-2, with D possibly TRBD1 on 5 matching bases. The CDR3 spans 14 residues. Germline V gene sequence: CDR1 MDHEN, CDR2 SYDVKM. V was pared by 7 bases and J by 4 bases, with 16 bases between. The CDR3 spells CASNRDGNFYGYTF. The CDR3 region has the DNA TGTGCCAGCAATCGGGACGGCAACTTCTATGGCTACACCTTC.

This chain links TRBV5-1 with TRBJ2-7, with 10 bases that match TRBD2. Germline CDR1 is SGHRS and CDR2 is YFSETQ. CDR3 length: 15 amino acids. J was trimmed by 3 bases and V by 0 bases; bases with no gene match: 3. The CDR3 DNA reads TGCGCCAGCAGCTTGGGGGCTAGCGGGAGCTACGAGCAGTACTTC. Translating gives CASSLGASGSYEQYF.

This CDR3 is CASSLWTSGGGGYTF. The CDR3 coding sequence is TGTGCCAGCAGTTTATGGACCTCGGGGGGCGGAGGCTACACCTTC. The gene calls are TRBV28 and TRBJ1-2, with TRBD1 as a possible D gene (6 bases). Germline V gives CDR1 MDHEN, CDR2 SYDVKM. The CDR3 is 15 residues long. V lost 0 bases to trimming and J lost 8 bases, with 16 bases between them.

The gene calls are TRBV27 and TRBJ2-7, with 8 bases that match TRBD1. With 11 bases clipped from V and 3 bases from J, the junction kept 6 bases outside the gene matches. This CDR3 has 12 amino acids. Looked up from germline, CDR1 is MNHEY and CDR2 is SMNVEV (reference sequence). The CDR3 reads CALDRAYYEQYF. The DNA for the CDR3 is TGTGCCTTGGACAGGGCCTACTACGAGCAGTACTTC.

The rearrangement joins TRBV7-2 to TRBJ2-3; D may be TRBD1 or TRBD2 (5 bases each). V was pared by 5 bases and J by 1 base, with 7 bases between. This CDR3 spans 13 amino acids. CDR1 is SGHTA and CDR2 is FQGNSA in the germline V gene. The CDR3 nucleotides read TGTGCCAGCAGCACGGGACGCACAGATACGCAGTATTTT. Translated: CASSTGRTDTQYF.

The chain couples TRBV5-1 to TRBJ1-4; a weak D match, TRBD1 (5 bases). Germline V gene sequence: CDR1 SGHRS, CDR2 YFSETQ. The CDR3 has 14 amino acids. V was cut by 0 bases and J by 4 bases, with 7 bases left in between. This CDR3 is CASSLGQGNEKLFF. The CDR3 nucleotides read TGCGCCAGCAGCTTGGGGCAGGGTAATGAAAAACTGTTTTTT.

This chain joins TRBV4-1 and TRBJ2-1; D is unresolved. The V gene's germline CDR1 is MGHRA and CDR2 YSYEKL. Between the trimmed V and J ends, which lost 1 base and 6 bases, there was a span of 7 bases. CDR3 length: 13 residues. The CDR3 reads CASSQVGFNEQFF. CDR3 nucleotides: TGCGCCAGCAGCCAAGTAGGCTTCAATGAGCAGTTCTTC.

This chain joins TRBV29-1 and TRBJ2-6; no clear D. V was clipped by 4 bases and J by 1 base, with 5 bases between them. CDR1 and CDR2 (germline): SQVTM, ANQGSEA. The CDR3 runs 13 residues. CDR3 DNA: TGCAGCGTTGGACAATCTGGGGCCAACGTCCTGACTTTC. This gives the protein CSVGQSGANVLTF. The full variable domain, in which reference TRBV29-1 and TRBJ2-6 provide the parts outside the CDR3, is SAVISQKPSRDICQRGTSLTIQCQVDSQVTMMFWYRQQPGQSLTLIATANQGSEATYESGFVIDKFPISRPNLTFSTLTVSNMSPEDSSIYLCSVGQSGANVLTFGAGSRLTVL.